The rows below give T cell receptor beta chains drawn from one sample of a study of PD-L1 blockade in urothelial cancer. Sequencing was performed with immunoSEQ multiplex PCR; in TCRdb, only in-frame clones are kept and a portion is missing. Here the sample spans about 82,000 clones, roughly 82% being singletons. The specimen comprised PBMCs, sampled around atezolizumab (anti-PD-L1) treatment. The source of these receptors is a man between 70 and 80 years old with urothelial cancer. Each CDR3 is given with its conserved first and last residue. Some rows have no size entry. The others give once, few or many, or a class for an expanded clone.

abundance,v_gene,j_gene,CDR3aa
.,TRBV27,TRBJ2-3,CASSFMIAGGDTQYF
.,TRBV27,TRBJ2-5,CASSLSTGGQETQYF
.,TRBV11-2,TRBJ2-5,CASSLLAGAWETQYF
.,TRBV7-2,TRBJ2-3,CASSLAGARSNTQYF
few,TRBV5-1,TRBJ1-2,CASSLTADGYTF
.,TRBV10-1,TRBJ2-7,CASSLIRTLHYEQYF
.,TRBV18,TRBJ1-1,CASSSTGLTEAFF
.,TRBV11-3,TRBJ1-1,CASSLGRGSNTEAFF
.,TRBV5-1,TRBJ2-2,CASSLNPREEAGELFF
few,TRBV7-6,TRBJ2-1,CASSPVGGSYNEQFF
once,TRBV19,TRBJ2-1,CASSIDLQRGALYNEQFF